One sample yielded the 28 T cell receptor beta chains listed below, sequenced in a study of blood T cell repertoires in COVID-19. Clones were read by immunoSEQ multiplex PCR, and TCRdb kept only the in-frame ones, dropping some. This sample has about 250,000 clones; about 90% occur once, and the top ten carry 2.5% to 4%. Source material: PBMCs or T cells enriched from blood (not recorded which). These receptors all stem from a woman between 40 and 50 years old who had been exposed to COVID-19.

The sample holds a few counts of this clone. The rearrangement uses TRBV30 and TRBJ1-5; 7 nucleotides line up with TRBD1. The CDR3 consists of 16 residues. Germline trimming cut 3 bases from V and 1 base from J; bases unmatched to any gene: 9. The germline gives CDR1 GTSNPN, CDR2 SVGIG (reference sequence). The CDR3 protein is CAWRRGGLISNQPQHF. In DNA, the CDR3 is TGTGCCTGGAGAAGAGGGGGCCTTATCAGCAATCAGCCCCAGCATTTT.

The chain employs TRBV5-4 and TRBJ2-1, with 9 nucleotides matching TRBD1. The V gene's germline CDR1 is SGHNT and CDR2 YYREEE (reference sequence). V was clipped by 5 bases and J by 5 bases; unmatched bases: 5. The CDR3 is 14 residues long. This CDR3 is CASRPRDRDNEQFF. CDR3 nucleotides: TGTGCCAGCAGACCCCGGGACAGGGACAATGAGCAGTTCTTC.

This clone was seen only once. The chain combines TRBV9 with TRBJ1-2; weak D call: TRBD1 (5 bases). This CDR3 spans 15 amino acids. V dropped 0 bases and J dropped 2 bases, with 11 bases sitting between them. Germline CDR1 SGDLS, CDR2 YYNGEE. Written as DNA, the CDR3 is TGTGCCAGCAGCGTAGGCCTAGGGGCGAACTATGGCTACACCTTC. Translation: CASSVGLGANYGYTF.

The genes are TRBV6-2 or TRBV6-3 and TRBJ2-7, with D tentatively TRBD2 (6 bases). Deletions cut 6 bases from V and 4 bases from J, with 13 bases between. Germline CDR1 reads MNHEY; CDR2 reads SVGEGT. The CDR3 has 13 amino acids. CDR3 coding DNA: TGTGCCAGCAGCCCCTCGGGGGTTTACGAGCAGTACGTC. It encodes CASSPSGVYEQYV.

The rearrangement links TRBV27 to TRBJ2-5; no clear D. Germline CDR1 is MNHEY and CDR2 is SMNVEV (reference sequence). With 2 bases removed from V and 7 bases from J, the gap between germline ends came to 11 bases. CDR3 size: 13 residues. DNA for the CDR3: TGTGCCAGCAGTTTAACCCCTTACGGGACCCAGTACTTC. It codes for CASSLTPYGTQYF.

The chain uses TRBV6-5 and TRBJ1-2, with TRBD1 as a possible D gene (6 bases). From germline, CDR1 is MNHEY and CDR2 SVGAGI. The germline V and J ends were trimmed by 6 bases and 6 bases, with 14 bases remaining between them. The CDR3 loop spans 13 amino acids. The DNA of the CDR3 is TGTGCCAGCAGCCAAGACAGGAGGAATGGCTACACCTTC. The encoded protein is CASSQDRRNGYTF.

CDR3 sequence: CASSFGQRGSEAFF. The CDR3 bases are TGTGCCAGCAGCTTCGGGCAGAGGGGGAGTGAAGCTTTCTTT. The chain employs TRBV7-3 and TRBJ1-1; perhaps TRBD1 as D (6 bases). V shed 3 bases and J shed 7 bases, with 15 bases lying between them. Per the germline V gene, CDR1 is SGHTA and CDR2 is FQGTGA. The CDR3 runs 14 residues. The entire variable domain, with the rest obtained from reference TRBV7-3 and TRBJ1-1, is as follows: GAGVSQTPSNKVTEKGKYVELRCDPISGHTALYWYRQSLGQGPEFLIYFQGTGAADDSGLPNDRFFAVRPEGSVSTLKIQRTERGDSAVYLCASSFGQRGSEAFFGQGTRLTVV.

V usage is TRBV6-5 and J usage is TRBJ1-3; maybe TRBD1 (5 bases). Per the germline V gene, CDR1 is MNHEY and CDR2 is SVGAGI. The germline V and J ends were trimmed by 2 bases and 6 bases, with 11 bases remaining between them. The CDR3 is 14 residues long. CDR3 sequence: CASSYRQGSNTIYF. The CDR3 region has the DNA TGTGCCAGCAGTTACAGGCAGGGATCAAACACCATATATTTT.

J is TRBJ2-1 and V is TRBV6-2 or TRBV6-3; D possibly corresponds to TRBD2 (6 bases). CDR3 length: 17 amino acids. Trimming removed 2 bases at V and 0 bases at J, with 14 bases between. Per the germline V gene, CDR1 is MNHEY and CDR2 is SVGEGT. In nucleotides, the CDR3 is TGTGCCAGCAGTTACGATTTGGCGGGGAGCTCCTACAATGAGCAGTTCTTC. Translating gives CASSYDLAGSSYNEQFF.

This clone was detected only a few times. The chain carries TRBV19 and TRBJ1-5; 8 nucleotides agree with TRBD1. Germline V gene lookup returns CDR1 LNHDA and CDR2 SQIVND (reference sequence). Trimming cost V 5 bases and J 1 base; bases outside gene matches: 4. This CDR3 is built from 15 residues. The CDR3 sequence: CASSPGTGSNQPQHF. CDR3 coding DNA: TGTGCCAGTAGTCCCGGGACAGGAAGCAATCAGCCCCAGCATTTT.

V gene TRBV6-5 combines with J gene TRBJ2-7; tentative D call: TRBD2 (6 bases). Germline values: CDR1 MNHEY, CDR2 SVGAGI. V dropped 3 bases and J dropped 3 bases, with 18 bases sitting between them. The CDR3 length is 16 residues. The CDR3 nucleotides read TGTGCCAGCAGTTATGATTTTGGGGAGGAGGTCTACGAGCAGTACTTC. It codes for CASSYDFGEEVYEQYF.

The gene calls are TRBV10-3 and TRBJ1-1; no clear D. Per germline, CDR1 ENHRY and CDR2 SYGVKD. V was shortened by 5 bases and J by 1 base, with 5 bases between the two germline ends. CDR3 length equals 12 residues. This CDR3 reads CAISPGNTEAFF. CDR3 nucleotide sequence: TGTGCCATCAGTCCCGGGAACACTGAAGCTTTCTTT.

The V call is TRBV30, the J call TRBJ1-1; 7 bases map to TRBD1. Trimming at V came to 3 bases and at J to 4 bases, leaving 5 bases not matched to a gene. Germline V gives CDR1 GTSNPN, CDR2 SVGIG (reference sequence). This CDR3 contains 13 residues. The CDR3 DNA follows: TGTGCCTGGAGCGCAAGGGGGCCCACTGAAGCTTTCTTT. Its protein product is CAWSARGPTEAFF. Filled out from reference TRBV30 and TRBJ1-1, the complete variable domain reads SQTIHQWPATLVQPVGSPLSLECTVEGTSNPNLYWYRQAAGRGLQLLFYSVGIGQISSEVPQNLSASRPQDRQFILSSKKLLLSDSGFYLCAWSARGPTEAFFGQGTRLTVV.

The chain carries TRBV24-1 and TRBJ2-3; 8 bases map to TRBD2. V lost 2 bases and J lost 3; bases outside the gene matches: 3. CDR3 size: 15 residues. Germline V lookup: CDR1 KGHDR, CDR2 SFDVKD. In nucleotides, the CDR3 is TGTGCCACCAGTGATTCGGCGGGAGGAACAGATACGCAGTATTTT. It translates to CATSDSAGGTDTQYF.

The chain is built from TRBV2 and TRBJ2-7; D is undetermined. The V gene's germline CDR1 is SNHLY and CDR2 FYNNEI. V was pared by 5 bases and J by 3 bases, with 14 bases between. This CDR3 has 14 amino acids. For the CDR3, the DNA is TGTGCCAGCAGTTTAACACAGAAATTCTACGAGCAGTACGTC. Amino acid sequence: CASSLTQKFYEQYV.

The V call is TRBV7-3, the J call TRBJ2-1; D possibly corresponds to TRBD1 (5 bases). Trimming took 1 base from V and 9 from J, leaving 7 bases between them. Germline V gene sequence: CDR1 SGHTA, CDR2 FQGTGA. CDR3 length equals 12 residues. CDR3 bases: TGTGCCAGCAGCTTAAGGGGCGGTGAGCAGTTCTTC. It yields the protein CASSLRGGEQFF.

This clone was detected only a few times. The same CDR3 is also encoded by other DNA sequences in this sample. The rearrangement links TRBV6-5 to TRBJ1-1; D gene ambiguous. The CDR3 has 11 amino acids. Germline V gene lookup returns CDR1 MNHEY and CDR2 SVGAGI. Trimming cost V 6 bases and J 4 bases, with 6 bases left between them. CDR3 residues: CASSRGTEAFF. As DNA, the CDR3 is TGTGCCAGCAGCCGGGGCACTGAAGCTTTCTTT.

The chain employs TRBV11-2 and TRBJ2-5; 15 bases align to TRBD2. Unmatched junction bases numbered 6, after V lost 5 bases and J lost 5 bases. From germline, CDR1 is SGHAT and CDR2 FQNNGV. The CDR3 has 16 residues. CDR3 residues: CASSPGLAGGPETQYF. CDR3 DNA sequence: TGTGCCAGCAGCCCAGGACTAGCGGGGGGGCCGGAGACCCAGTACTTC.

The chain carries TRBV2 and TRBJ1-2, with TRBD1 identical over 7 bases. The CDR3 has 13 amino acids. Germline assignment: CDR1 SNHLY and CDR2 FYNNEI. Losses at the gene ends were 5 bases for V and 3 bases for J; bases not matched to a gene: 3. Here the CDR3 reads CASSIGGDYGYTF. The CDR3 nucleotides read TGTGCCAGCAGTATAGGGGGCGACTATGGCTACACCTTC.

The J gene is TRBJ1-4, the V gene TRBV28, with 11 bases that match TRBD1. The V and J ends lost 6 bases and 8 bases, in that order; junction bases with no gene match: 5. The length of the CDR3 is 14 residues. The V gene's germline CDR1 is MDHEN and CDR2 SYDVKM. The DNA for the CDR3 is TGTGCCAGCAGGGGCGGGACAGGGGGAGAAAAACTGTTTTTT. Its translation: CASRGGTGGEKLFF.

The J gene is TRBJ2-7, the V gene TRBV6-5; 10 bases align to TRBD1. Germline V CDR1 and CDR2: MNHEY, SVGAGI. The CDR3 length is 15 residues. V was pared by 6 bases and J by 3 bases, with 8 bases of the junction left unmatched. The CDR3 DNA is TGTGCCAGCAGAAGACGGAGGGACAGGGGCTACGAGCAGTACGTC. This gives the protein CASRRRRDRGYEQYV.

The chain combines TRBV19 with TRBJ2-5; 10 bases map to TRBD2. The CDR3 length is 16 residues. Germline CDR1 LNHDA, CDR2 SQIVND (reference sequence). V was pared by 6 bases and J by 0 bases, with 7 bases of the junction left unmatched. The CDR3 here is CASSPLAGINQETQYF. CDR3 nucleotides: TGTGCCAGTAGCCCACTAGCGGGAATCAACCAAGAGACCCAGTACTTC.

The table lists this clone with a count of one. The J gene is TRBJ1-2, the V gene TRBV19, with D uncertain. V was shortened by 2 bases and J by 2 bases, with 12 bases between the two germline ends. The CDR3 extends over 15 amino acids. Germline V lookup: CDR1 LNHDA, CDR2 SQIVND (reference sequence). Here the CDR3 reads CASSIRTGFNYGYTF. The CDR3 bases are TGTGCCAGTAGTATAAGGACGGGATTCAACTATGGCTACACCTTC.

The CDR3 DNA sequence: TGCAGCGTTGTATCCTCAGTGGACATTCAGTACTTC. It encodes CSVVSSVDIQYF. The chain combines TRBV29-1 with TRBJ2-4; D gene ambiguous. Looked up from germline, CDR1 is SQVTM and CDR2 is ANQGSEA. CDR3 length equals 12 residues. Trimming took 4 bases from V and 8 from J, leaving 12 bases between them.

The chain uses TRBV30 and TRBJ2-2; D remains unclear. CDR1 GTSNPN and CDR2 SVGIG come from the germline V gene (reference sequence). This CDR3 contains 12 residues. The CDR3 sequence is CGGHGYSGELFF. The CDR3 region has the DNA TGTGGAGGCCATGGGTACTCCGGGGAGCTGTTTTTT.

The V call is TRBV20-1, the J call TRBJ2-5; TRBD1 agrees at 7 bases. The CDR3 covers 11 residues. CDR1 and CDR2 (germline): DFQATT, SNEGSKA (reference sequence). With V trimmed by 6 bases and J by 5 bases, 3 bases remained unmatched. For the CDR3, the DNA is TGCAGTGCAACAGGGGAGGAGACCCAGTACTTC. This codes for CSATGEETQYF.

The chain is built from TRBV7-3 and TRBJ1-4; D unresolved. The V and J ends lost 2 bases and 7 bases respectively, with 23 bases between them. The CDR3 spans 18 residues. CDR1 SGHTA and CDR2 FQGTGA come from the germline V gene. This CDR3 reads CASSLLGRRAAGGEKLFF. For the CDR3, the DNA is TGTGCCAGCAGCTTACTCGGGAGGAGAGCGGCAGGCGGTGAAAAACTGTTTTTT. The complete variable domain, with remaining parts taken from reference TRBV7-3 and TRBJ1-4, reads GAGVSQTPSNKVTEKGKYVELRCDPISGHTALYWYRQSLGQGPEFLIYFQGTGAADDSGLPNDRFFAVRPEGSVSTLKIQRTERGDSAVYLCASSLLGRRAAGGEKLFFGSGTQLSVL.

The rearrangement uses TRBV7-2 and TRBJ2-7, with D hard to call. The CDR3 is made up of 12 amino acids. The V gene's germline CDR1 is SGHTA and CDR2 FQGNSA. Trimming took off 5 bases at V and 6 bases at J, with 11 bases between the two ends. Here the CDR3 reads CASSQSRREQYF. The CDR3 DNA follows: TGTGCCAGCAGCCAAAGCAGGCGCGAGCAGTACTTC.